This T cell receptor (beta chain) is drawn from a study of T cell clusters in autoimmune cytopenias. TRB was amplified by touch-down multiplex PCR, primer pools A and B combined. TCRdb reanalyzed the multiplex PCR reads, giving one entry per CDR3 protein sequence and no DNA. The sample totals around 8,000 distinct CDR3 sequences; its top ten clones hold 25% to 35%. In regard to this clonotype: Its matching antigen is unknown.

General study findings and limits: TRB repertoire shifts in secondary cytopenia and chronic lymphocytic leukemia mostly reflected lymphoma, not autoimmunity. The T cell clusters came from computational analysis alone and lack functional validation. Exclusive TRB clusters were about 2.9-fold more numerous in healthy donors than in active autoimmune hepatitis. No cluster-lack signature appeared between secondary cytopenia and chronic lymphocytic leukemia patients, apparently due to lymphoma masking.

Germline V gene data show CDR1 as ENHRY and CDR2 as SYGVKD. The length of the CDR3 is 15 residues. TRB was amplified from approximately 230 ng of peripheral blood genomic DNA per sample. V and J are TRBV10-3 and TRBJ2-1; with no DNA, the TCRdb D assignment of TRBD2 cannot be verified. The sequence was obtained from a human donor with an autoimmune cytopenia or autoimmune hepatitis (not recorded which). Sequenced: peripheral blood. The CDR3 region is CATKTGTSGSNEQFF.